This T cell receptor beta chain came from a study of human T cells and chemical hapten exposure. Unique molecular identifiers were attached to individual cDNA molecules during library preparation. TCRdb independently ran MiXCR on the RACE reads; one entry per CDR3 protein. This repertoire shows roughly 110,000 distinct CDR3 sequences, around 12% found once; its top ten account for roughly 1.5%. Time point: pre-sensitization, week 0. Treatment meaning: therapeutic diphenylcyclopropenone sensitization with weekly scalp DPC. Germline lookup yields CDR1 DFQATT and CDR2 SNEGSKA (reference sequence). The CDR3 is 11 residues long. V gave up 3 bases and J gave up 13 bases, with 13 bases separating them.

The source material was whole blood, sampled in connection with sensitization to the hapten diphenylcyclopropenone (DPC). The rearrangement uses TRBV20-1 and TRBJ2-1; D unclear. The receptor was derived from a woman aged 45-59 years with alopecia areata. Some clones in this sample may be carry-over from other donors' samples. CDR3 nucleotides: TGCAGTGCTAGTTCCATACCGGAACAGTTCTTC. Amino acid sequence: CSASSIPEQFF.